The entry below gives a single TCR beta chain sequence along with its context. Its antigen is currently not known. No much larger clonotype is one base removed from it; base qualities were not supplied. This sample stems from a study of blood T cells in healthy people across ages (dated by TCRdb to 2013 to 2016). About the full investigation: In model experiments, roughly one uniquely barcoded TCR beta cDNA molecule per two T cells was captured by template switching. Donors of different ages were randomly distributed across sequencing lanes to avoid experimental bias. The donors were split into four age groups: young (average around 15 years), middle-aged (roughly 42), aged (about 62) and long-lived (82). For two donors (one aged 18 to 30 and one aged 80 or older), the study analyzed two additional independent replicas of 1 million unique cDNA reads from the same blood draw. To track age-related changes in TCR beta repertoire diversity, the study relied on deep sequencing normalized with unique cDNA molecular identifiers. Results and caveats for the whole study, not just this receptor: The CMV infection status of donors was not known, potentially confounding age-related changes in expanded clonotypes. Bulk unsorted PBMC profiling prevented conclusive comparison of naive and antigen-experienced compartments. Estimates of total diversity based on one million sequenced T cells were regarded as lower bounds and as underestimates. As age increased, observed TCR beta diversity per million T cells dropped in a roughly linear way, and a significant reduction was already evident by age 40. Compared with the aged group, more naive CD4+ T cells, fewer expanded clones and increased TCR diversity were shown by the long-lived group, suggesting age selection. A strong correlation was found between observed TCR beta diversity and the percentage of naive T cells measured by flow cytometry.

The germline V gene (reference sequence) specifies SEHNR as CDR1 and FQNEAQ as CDR2. The CDR3 measures 11 amino acids from cysteine to phenylalanine. Only the CDR3 DNA is retained, 33 bases long and in frame from the first base. Cut back by 7 bases and 5 bases, the V and J ends lie 9 bases apart. The donors were 40 or so Caucasian individuals from Russia, aged roughly 6 to 95 years, who were systemically healthy. Each donor gave around 9.9 milliliters of peripheral blood, collected into EDTA-treated Vacutainer tubes. PBMCs were isolated by Ficoll-Paque density-gradient centrifugation, with at least 7 million obtained per sample. Trizol reagent was used to extract total RNA from the PBMCs, yielding at least 5 micrograms per sample. For every donor, flow cytometry on a PBMC aliquot measured the percentage of naive CD45RAhigh/CD27high T cells. Library preparation used 5' RACE. The sequencing machine was an Illumina HiSeq 2500. The second PCR ran for roughly 7 to 12 cycles and used a J-beta primer mix along with a sample-barcoded 5' primer. A template-switch 5' adaptor carrying 12 random nucleotides introduced a unique molecular identifier onto each TCR beta cDNA molecule. Each sample yielded at least 2.5 million CDR3-containing paired-end reads. All of the RNA was converted into first-strand cDNA using the Mint cDNA synthesis kit, with a TRBC-specific oligonucleotide serving as the primer. Following uracil-DNA glycosylase treatment, a first 18-cycle PCR with universal primers M1SS and BC2_uni_R was performed on all cDNA. The original pipeline was this. For normalization, 1 million high-quality reads, each with a distinct molecular identifier, were randomly selected from each sample. Instead of being binned into consensus sequences, reads that shared molecular identifiers were thrown out. MiTCR, run with a Q25 quality threshold and the strictest error-elimination algorithm, handled CDR3 identification, clonotype clustering and error correction. A nonparametric unseen species model using Euler transformation provided a lower-bound estimate of total TCR beta diversity. The public reads were quality trimmed at Q25 with fastp and then assembled into clones with MiXCR by TCRdb, keeping productive beta chains. A single entry per CDR3 protein holds the most common genes and DNA from its merged rows. TCRdb, not the authors, supplied the V and J calls. The sample table records approximately 790,000 distinct CDR3 sequences; around 62% of these occur just once. 25% to 30% of the sample comes from the top ten.

The clonotype comes from a man in his thirties or forties in good health. The sequenced sample was blood. The V gene is TRBV7-9 and the J gene is TRBJ2-7; a weak D assignment points to TRBD1 (5 bases agree). The DNA reads as follows: TGTGCCAGCATCTCAGGGAACGAGCAGTACTTC. It encodes CASISGNEQYF.